This TCR beta chain is drawn from a study of cytomegalovirus exposure and HLA in healthy donors. Findings and limits, study-wide: With DRB1 most and HLA-C fewest, TCR association rates differed between HLA loci in a later analysis. Cytomegalovirus status was reportedly diagnosed by the classifier with high specificity and sensitivity. Most subjects had HLA-A and HLA-B alleles reportedly predicted accurately by TCR beta sequences.

As concerns this clone: Antigen unknown.

PCR used 60 Vbeta primers and 13 Jbeta primers. Libraries were prepared by immunoSEQ multiplex PCR; TCRdb keeps only in-frame clonotypes and omits some of them. The data contain 120,000 to 150,000 clones, 80% to 90% of them singletons. Source material: PBMCs. This TCR was recovered from a boy aged 2-15 years in good health and CMV-seronegative.

CDR3 protein: CASSLSGVGELFF. CDR3 bases: TGTGCCAGCAGCTTATCAGGGGTCGGGGAGCTGTTTTTT. This rearrangement joins TRBV7-2 to TRBJ2-2, with D possibly matching TRBD1 (6 bases). The CDR3 has 13 amino acids. V lost 2 bases to trimming and J lost 7 bases, with 8 bases between them. Germline V gene sequence: CDR1 SGHTA, CDR2 FQGNSA.